This is a list of T cell receptor beta chains from one sample in a study of T cell repertoires in cytomegalovirus infection. TCRdb reanalysed the reads using MiXCR and keeps one entry per CDR3 protein. The table records 900,000 to 950,000 distinct CDR3 sequences, approximately 30% of them present only once. No antigen is known for these receptors. Here the sequenced sample was cultured CD8+ T cells from PBMCs, taken from culture after CMV antigen stimulation. The receptors derive from a human donor in good health (CMV status not recorded). Some clones in this sample may be carry-over from other donors' samples. The CDR3 runs from the conserved cysteine through the conserved F or W. Fields, in order: J gene, D gene, V gene, clone size, CDR3 protein, CDR3 DNA. A D gene is named only where the DNA matches it firmly. The size entry is marked missing in some rows and otherwise reads once, few, many or a size class.

>TRBJ1-1|TRBD1|TRBV19|few
CASSIDRGGDSTEAFF
TGTGCCAGTAGTATCGACAGGGGCGGGGACAGCACTGAAGCTTTCTTT
>TRBJ2-1|NA|TRBV7-6|many
CASSLAGSWNEQFF
TGTGCCAGCAGCTTAGCAGGTAGTTGGAATGAGCAGTTCTTC
>TRBJ1-1|NA|TRBV7-6|many
CASSPSSGGAYTEAFF
TGTGCCAGCAGCCCGTCTTCGGGGGGGGCTTACACTGAAGCTTTCTTT
>TRBJ2-5|NA|TRBV12-3/TRBV12-4|few
CASSPPDSLAGTQYF
TGTGCCAGCAGTCCCCCGGACTCGCTGGCGGGGACCCAGTACTTC
>TRBJ1-2|TRBD1|TRBV12-3/TRBV12-4|many
CASTLGGQGALLYGYTF
TGTGCCAGCACCTTGGGGGGACAGGGGGCCCTCTTATATGGCTACACCTTC
>TRBJ2-1|NA|TRBV20-1|few
CSAPVLNEQFF
TGCAGTGCTCCAGTTCTGAATGAGCAGTTCTTC
>TRBJ1-4|NA|TRBV5-1|NA
CASSGLQGEKLFF
TGCGCCAGCAGCGGGCTTCAGGGGGAAAAACTGTTTTTT
>TRBJ1-1|TRBD1|TRBV6-2/TRBV6-3|NA
CASTHSRGLMRDF
TGTGCCAGCACCCACTCCAGGGGGCTGATGAGGGACTTT
>TRBJ1-5|TRBD1|TRBV12-3/TRBV12-4|NA
CVSSTGGSNQPQHF
TGTGTCAGCAGCACAGGGGGAAGCAATCAGCCCCAGCATTTT
>TRBJ1-3|TRBD1|TRBV19|NA
CASTTGAGNTIYF
TGTGCCAGTACGACAGGGGCTGGAAACACCATATATTTT
>TRBJ2-1|NA|TRBV2|NA
CASSLQGLAHEQFF
TGTGCCAGCAGTTTGCAAGGGCTAGCCCATGAGCAGTTCTTC
>TRBJ2-7|TRBD1|TRBV7-9|NA
CASSSTTGSYEQYF
TGTGCCAGCAGCTCAACGACAGGGTCCTACGAGCAGTACTTC
>TRBJ1-2|NA|TRBV7-3|NA
CASSPTYLGGGYTF
TGTGCCAGCAGCCCGACCTATCTTGGGGGTGGCTACACCTTC
>TRBJ2-1|TRBD2|TRBV3-1|NA
CASNQGGLAVYNEQFF
TGTGCCAGCAACCAGGGGGGACTAGCGGTTTACAATGAGCAGTTCTTC
>TRBJ2-5|NA|TRBV27|few
CASSQRGDGILQETQYF
TGTGCCAGCAGTCAACGAGGGGACGGAATCCTTCAAGAGACCCAGTACTTC
>TRBJ1-6|TRBD1|TRBV6-1|few
CASIGTGGSYRPLHF
TGTGCCAGCATCGGGACAGGGGGCTCCTATCGACCCCTCCACTTT
>TRBJ1-4|NA|TRBV29-1|NA
CSVETGTGDRRSNEKLFF
TGCAGCGTTGAAACAGGGACGGGGGATCGACGTAGTAATGAAAAACTGTTTTTT
>TRBJ1-6|TRBD1|TRBV6-5|NA
CASSYPGTGGANSPLHF
TGTGCCAGCAGTTACCCCGGGACAGGGGGCGCAAATTCACCCCTCCACTTT
>TRBJ2-1|TRBD2|TRBV2|few
CASIGLAGDSSYNEQFF
TGTGCCAGCATTGGACTAGCGGGGGATAGCTCCTACAATGAGCAGTTCTTC
>TRBJ1-2|NA|TRBV9|NA
CASSVKLQGGDGYTF
TGTGCCAGCAGCGTTAAGCTGCAGGGCGGAGATGGCTACACCTTC
>TRBJ2-3|NA|TRBV12-3/TRBV12-4|few
CASSLRIFTDTQYF
TGTGCCAGCAGTCTACGGATATTCACAGATACGCAGTATTTT
>TRBJ1-5|NA|TRBV2|few
CASRGPGRKGGGSNQPQHF
TGTGCCAGCAGGGGCCCAGGCAGAAAGGGAGGAGGTAGCAATCAGCCCCAGCATTTT
>TRBJ2-1|NA|TRBV6-2/TRBV6-3|NA
CASSYSRVNNEQFF
TGTGCCAGCAGTTACTCGAGGGTGAACAATGAGCAGTTCTTC
>TRBJ2-1|NA|TRBV14|few
CASSQLGGPYNEQFF
TGTGCCAGCAGCCAACTGGGGGGGCCATACAATGAGCAGTTCTTC
>TRBJ2-5|TRBD2|TRBV9|NA
CASSGGTSGGLRETQYF
TGTGCCAGCAGCGGGGGGACTAGCGGGGGCCTCCGCGAGACCCAGTACTTC
>TRBJ1-1|NA|TRBV4-1|NA
CVSSPGTRGTEAFF
TGTGTCAGCAGCCCAGGCACCCGAGGCACTGAAGCTTTCTTT